These 24 T cell receptor beta chains share one sample of origin, sequenced in a study of cytomegalovirus exposure and HLA in healthy donors. The PCR ran on 60 Vbeta and 13 Jbeta primers. This table comes from immunoSEQ multiplex PCR, and its TCRdb copy is limited to in-frame clones, with some not included. The repertoire consists of some 90,000 clones, with about four fifths occurring once and the leading ten covering 13% to 15%. The sample consisted of PBMCs. These receptors originate from a woman aged 70-85 years in good health and CMV-seropositive.

The chain employs TRBV9 and TRBJ2-2, with TRBD2 as a possible D gene (6 bases). This CDR3 is 15 amino acids long. The V gene lost 0 bases and the J gene lost 5 bases, with 11 bases spanning the gap. Germline V CDR1 and CDR2: SGDLS, YYNGEE. CDR3 DNA: TGTGCCAGCAGCGTAGATTCCGGGAGAACCGGGGAGCTGTTTTTT. This codes for CASSVDSGRTGELFF.

CDR3 region: CASSRLGLDGYTF. The CDR3 nucleotides read TGTGCCAGCAGCCGCCTTGGACTGGATGGCTACACCTTC. V gene TRBV6-5 combines with J gene TRBJ1-2; D is unclear. The CDR3 sequence is 13 residues long. Germline V lookup: CDR1 MNHEY, CDR2 SVGAGI. Trimming took 6 bases from V and 6 from J, leaving 14 bases between them.

The CDR3 is CASSPRTDFTYEQYF. The DNA of the CDR3 is TGCGCCAGCAGCCCCCGGACAGATTTTACCTACGAGCAGTACTTC. The chain has TRBV4-1 and TRBJ2-7, with a possible D match to TRBD1 (6 bases). V was shortened by 4 bases and J by 2 bases, with 15 bases between the two germline ends. Germline loops: CDR1 MGHRA, CDR2 YSYEKL. This CDR3 is built from 15 residues.

V gene TRBV11-1 combines with J gene TRBJ2-7, with no clear D. Trimming took off 5 bases at V and 0 bases at J, with 5 bases between the two ends. This CDR3 has 12 residues. CDR1 is SGHAT and CDR2 is FQDESV in the germline V gene (reference sequence). The CDR3 reads CASSPNSYEQYF. CDR3 bases: TGTGCCAGCAGCCCAAACTCCTACGAGCAGTACTTC.

By share of the sample, this clone is medium-sized (0.01 to 0.1%). The chain joins TRBV13 to TRBJ2-1; maybe TRBD1 (6 bases). V gave up 1 base and J gave up 6 bases, with 7 bases separating them. The CDR3 runs 13 residues. Germline V lookup: CDR1 PRHDT, CDR2 FYEKMQ (reference sequence). CDR3: CASSLVGGNEQFF. In DNA, the CDR3 is TGTGCCAGCAGCTTAGTAGGGGGCAATGAGCAGTTCTTC.

V and J are TRBV2 and TRBJ2-1; D uncertain. The CDR3 totals 16 residues. In germline, CDR1 is SNHLY, CDR2 FYNNEI. Trimming took off 4 bases at V and 5 bases at J, with 18 bases between the two ends. The CDR3 DNA follows: TGTGCCAGCAGTGTCACTCTGAGGCTAGTTAACAATGAGCAGTTCTTC. Encoded protein: CASSVTLRLVNNEQFF.

The rearrangement links TRBV19 to TRBJ1-5; 9 bases fit TRBD1. The CDR3 has 15 residues. Germline CDR1 is LNHDA and CDR2 is SQIVND (reference sequence). With V trimmed by 8 bases and J by 2 bases, 7 bases remained unmatched. The CDR3 DNA follows: TGTGCCAGTCAAGACAGGGGGTATGGCAATCAGCCCCAGCATTTT. Its protein is CASQDRGYGNQPQHF.

This chain links TRBV19 with TRBJ2-1; possibly TRBD2 for D (6 bases). CDR3 size: 13 residues. Germline V gives CDR1 LNHDA, CDR2 SQIVND (reference sequence). The V and J ends lost 4 bases and 10 bases respectively, with 14 bases between them. The CDR3, as DNA: TGTGCCAGTAGTACCCTTTCGCTAGCGGAGCAGTTCTTC. Its translation is CASSTLSLAEQFF.

The chain carries TRBV10-3 and TRBJ1-5, with a possible D match to TRBD1 (5 bases). This CDR3 has 13 residues. Germline V gene lookup returns CDR1 ENHRY and CDR2 SYGVKD. V shed 7 bases and J shed 3 bases, with 10 bases lying between them. The CDR3: CAITGGHNQPQHF. As DNA, the CDR3 is TGTGCCATCACCGGGGGTCACAATCAGCCCCAGCATTTT.

This chain's CDR3 is CASSKNDPRGAGDGGSNQPQHF. The CDR3 DNA sequence: TGTGCCAGCAGCAAAAATGACCCGCGGGGGGCAGGGGATGGAGGTAGCAATCAGCCCCAGCATTTT. This chain joins TRBV21-1 and TRBJ1-5. TRBV21-1 is a pseudogene segment. There are 22 residues in the CDR3.

The V and J genes are TRBV5-1 and TRBJ1-3; D unresolved. Germline assignment: CDR1 SGHRS and CDR2 YFSETQ. V lost 0 bases and J 2 bases, leaving 12 bases between the germline ends. The length of the CDR3 is 16 residues. The CDR3 loop is CASSLDSGVPGNTIYF. CDR3 nucleotides: TGCGCCAGCAGCTTGGATAGCGGTGTTCCTGGAAACACCATATATTTT.

V usage is TRBV29-1 and J usage is TRBJ1-2; 7 bases are shared with TRBD1. Germline values: CDR1 SQVTM, CDR2 ANQGSEA. The CDR3 is 14 residues long. V dropped 5 bases and J dropped 4; count of bases not matched to a gene: 10. CDR3 DNA sequence: TGCAGCGTTAGTCAGGGGGGAACCGGCTATGGCTACACCTTC. Protein: CSVSQGGTGYGYTF.

The CDR3 DNA reads TGTGCCAGCAGTTATAGCTTGAACACTGAAGCTTTCTTT. Its translation: CASSYSLNTEAFF. The chain combines TRBV6-1 with TRBJ1-1; no reliable D call. V was pared by 5 bases and J by 0 bases, with 7 bases between. This CDR3 comprises 13 residues. Germline loops: CDR1 MNHNS, CDR2 SASEGT.

The chain has TRBV7-9 and TRBJ1-1; D might be TRBD1 (5 bases). Germline lookup yields CDR1 SEHNR and CDR2 FQNEAQ (reference sequence). Trimming pared 2 bases from V and 8 bases from J, leaving 15 bases between. There are 14 residues in the CDR3. CDR3 in amino acids: CASSLNVVTAEAFF. CDR3 in DNA: TGTGCCAGCAGCTTAAATGTTGTGACAGCGGAAGCTTTCTTT.

This chain connects TRBV5-5 to TRBJ1-6, with D possibly matching TRBD1 (5 bases). CDR1 is SGHKS, CDR2 YYEKEE, per germline (reference sequence). The ends were cut back, 1 base at V and 7 bases at J, with 12 bases in the middle. This CDR3 region has 15 residues. CDR3 loop: CASSLTQGINSPLHF. For the CDR3, the DNA is TGTGCCAGCAGCTTGACGCAGGGAATCAATTCACCCCTCCACTTT.

The V gene is TRBV19, the J gene TRBJ2-7; a possible D gene is TRBD1 (6 bases). Per germline, CDR1 LNHDA and CDR2 SQIVND (reference sequence). The V gene lost 8 bases and the J gene lost 2 bases, with 16 bases spanning the gap. The CDR3 has 14 amino acids. The CDR3: CASQGTTNPYEQYF. Written as DNA, the CDR3 is TGTGCCAGTCAAGGGACAACTAACCCCTACGAGCAGTACTTC.

The table lists this clone with a few counts. The chain has TRBV23-1 and TRBJ1-3; 7 positions match TRBD1. TRBV23-1 belongs to the ORF category, with a function that is uncertain. CDR3 size: 17 residues. V was pared by 6 bases and J by 0 bases, with 11 bases of the junction left unmatched. Here the CDR3 reads CASSPTDRESSGNTIYF. The CDR3 bases are TGCGCCAGCAGCCCTACTGACAGGGAGAGCTCTGGAAACACCATATATTTT.

CDR3 coding DNA: TGTGCCAGCAGCTCGGGACAGGGAAACTACAATGAGCAGTTCTTC. This sequence encodes CASSSGQGNYNEQFF. J is TRBJ2-1 and V is TRBV5-4; 9 nucleotides agree with TRBD1. Trimming took 3 bases from V and 3 from J; bases not matched to a gene: 4. Germline lookup yields CDR1 SGHNT and CDR2 YYREEE (reference sequence). The CDR3 is 15 amino acids.

This clone has only a few counts. The chain links TRBV2 to TRBJ2-7, with D maybe TRBD2 (6 bases). V was trimmed by 8 bases and J by 6 bases, leaving 17 bases between them. CDR3 length: 13 amino acids. CDR1 is SNHLY, CDR2 FYNNEI, per germline. CDR3 bases: TGTGCCAGCGGAGAACTAGCCAAAGCCGAGCAGTACTTC. As protein: CASGELAKAEQYF.

This chain connects TRBV10-2 to TRBJ2-5, with a weak D call TRBD2 (6 bases). Germline CDR1 is WSHSY and CDR2 is SAAADI. This CDR3 is built from 14 residues. V was cut by 6 bases and J by 2 bases, with 13 bases left in between. The CDR3 nucleotides read TGCGCCAGCAGAGAGCGGGTGATTCAAGAGACCCAGTACTTC. Protein: CASRERVIQETQYF.

This clone was seen only a few times. The chain recombines TRBV10-2 with TRBJ2-7; TRBD1 is a possible D gene (5 bases). Trimming cost V 10 bases and J 1 base, with 14 bases left between them. CDR1 and CDR2 (germline): WSHSY, SAAADI. CDR3 length equals 13 residues. CDR3 nucleotide sequence: TGCGCCACCGTGGGGCAGCCTTCCTACGAGCAGTACTTC. This sequence encodes CATVGQPSYEQYF.

The count of this clone is one. The sample holds other DNA sequences that translate to the same CDR3. The chain combines TRBV9 with TRBJ2-5; TRBD1 matches 8 bases. The CDR3 spans 14 residues. CDR1 and CDR2 (germline): SGDLS, YYNGEE. The V gene end was trimmed by 0 bases and the J gene end by 2 bases; junction bases not matched to a gene: 0. The CDR3 spells CASSVGQGQETQYF. The CDR3 nucleotides read TGTGCCAGCAGCGTAGGACAGGGGCAAGAGACCCAGTACTTC.

The sample holds a few counts of this clone. The CDR3: CASSVEAGAFYEQYF. In DNA form, the CDR3 reads TGTGCCAGCAGCGTAGAAGCGGGGGCTTTCTACGAGCAGTACTTC. J is TRBJ2-7 and V is TRBV9, with 8 bases identical to TRBD2. Trimming took 0 bases from V and 3 from J; bases not matched to a gene: 5. The CDR3 has 15 amino acids. Germline V gene lookup returns CDR1 SGDLS and CDR2 YYNGEE. The full variable domain, completed using reference TRBV9 and TRBJ2-7, is DSGVTQTPKHLITATGQRVTLRCSPRSGDLSVYWYQQSLDQGLQFLIQYYNGEERAKGNILERFSAQQFPDLHSELNLSSLELGDSALYFCASSVEAGAFYEQYFGPGTRLTVT.

The genes are TRBV12-1 and TRBJ2-3; the table calls TRBD2, which could not be checked here. TRBV12-1 represents a pseudogene. This CDR3 region has 16 residues. The CDR3 protein is CASSSQGTSEGDTQYF. In DNA, the CDR3 is TGTGCCAGCAGCTCTCAAGGGACTAGCGAAGGAGATACGCAGTATTTT.